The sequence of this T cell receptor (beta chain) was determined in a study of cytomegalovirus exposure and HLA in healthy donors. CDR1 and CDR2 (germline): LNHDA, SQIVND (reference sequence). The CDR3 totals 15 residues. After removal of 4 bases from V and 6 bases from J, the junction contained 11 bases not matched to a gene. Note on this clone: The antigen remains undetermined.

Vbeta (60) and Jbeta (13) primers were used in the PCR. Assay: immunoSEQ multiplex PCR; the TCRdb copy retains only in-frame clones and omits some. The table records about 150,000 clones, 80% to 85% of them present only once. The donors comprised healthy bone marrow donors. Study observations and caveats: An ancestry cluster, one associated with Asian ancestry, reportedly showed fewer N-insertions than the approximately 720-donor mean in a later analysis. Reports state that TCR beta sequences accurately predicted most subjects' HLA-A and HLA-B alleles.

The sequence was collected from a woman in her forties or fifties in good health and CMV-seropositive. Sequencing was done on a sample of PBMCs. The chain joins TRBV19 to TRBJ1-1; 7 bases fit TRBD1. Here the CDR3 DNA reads TGTGCCAGTAGTACCCCAACAGGGGCAGGGGCTGAAGCTTTCTTT. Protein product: CASSTPTGAGAEAFF.